The T cell receptor beta chain under discussion was sequenced for a study of blood T cell repertoires in COVID-19. Method: immunoSEQ multiplex PCR; TCRdb's copy keeps in-frame clones and lacks some. The table records about 150,000 clones, about 85% of them present only once. Germline V gene lookup returns CDR1 MNHEY and CDR2 SVGEGT. CDR3 length equals 14 residues. Trimming removed 5 bases from V and 1 base from J, with 11 bases in between. Sample: peripheral blood. The V gene is TRBV6-2 or TRBV6-3, the J gene TRBJ1-1; D not resolved. The source of this sequence is a man aged 55 to 70 with COVID-19, enrolled during active disease. CDR3 coding DNA: TGTGCCAGCAGTCTTGGGAGGCAGAACACTGAAGCTTTCTTT. This encodes CASSLGRQNTEAFF.